This paragraph reports one T cell receptor beta chain. The V gene's germline CDR1 is ENHRY and CDR2 SYGVKD. The J segment lost 1 base and the V segment lost 10 bases, leaving 6 bases of the junction unmatched. The CDR3 covers 13 residues. This specimen belongs to a study of shared clonotypes between healthy human individuals. Libraries were prepared by immunoSEQ multiplex PCR; TCRdb keeps only in-frame clonotypes and omits some of them. The top ten clones hold 0.057% of a sample with about 600,000 clones, approximately 97% of them seen once. The rearrangement joins TRBV10-3 to TRBJ1-2; TRBD1 matches at 7 bases. This sequence originates from a woman in her 30s in good health. Sample: naive CD4+ T cells sorted from blood. Documented subset: CD45RA+ positively selected. CDR3 coding DNA: TGTGCCACACTGGACAGGCTTAACTATGGCTACACCTTC. Translation gives CATLDRLNYGYTF.